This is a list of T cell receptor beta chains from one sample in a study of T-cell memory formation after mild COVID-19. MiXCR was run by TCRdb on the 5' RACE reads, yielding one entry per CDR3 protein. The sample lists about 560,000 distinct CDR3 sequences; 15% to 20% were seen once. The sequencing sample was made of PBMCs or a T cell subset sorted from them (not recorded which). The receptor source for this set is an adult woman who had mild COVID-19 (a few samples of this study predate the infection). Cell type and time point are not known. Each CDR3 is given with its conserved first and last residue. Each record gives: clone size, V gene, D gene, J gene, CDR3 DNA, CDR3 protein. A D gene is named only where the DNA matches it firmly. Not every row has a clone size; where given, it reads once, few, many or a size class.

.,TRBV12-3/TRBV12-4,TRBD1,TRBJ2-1,TGTGCCAGCAGGGGAACAGGGGATGAGCAGTTCTTC,CASRGTGDEQFF
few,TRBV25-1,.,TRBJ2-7,TGTGCCAGCATGGCGGCTGGAGCCTACGAGCAGTACTTC,CASMAAGAYEQYF
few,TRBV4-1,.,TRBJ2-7,TGCGCCAGCAGCCAAGGGCGGGGGCCAAGGGACGAGCAGTACTTC,CASSQGRGPRDEQYF
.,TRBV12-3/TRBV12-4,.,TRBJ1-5,TGTGCCAGCAGTTTGGGGGGCAGGGTTTGGGGTCAGCCCCAGCATTTT,CASSLGGRVWGQPQHF
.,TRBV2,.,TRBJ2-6,TGTGCCAGCACTGGTCAGGAGGGCCTCAACGTCCTGACTTTC,CASTGQEGLNVLTF
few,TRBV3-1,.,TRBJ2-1,TGTGCCAGCAGCCAAGATTTCGCCTTCCGAGGCAATGAGCAGTTCTTC,CASSQDFAFRGNEQFF
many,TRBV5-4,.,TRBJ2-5,TGTGCCAGCAGCTTGGTGTCCGAGACCCAGTACTTC,CASSLVSETQYF
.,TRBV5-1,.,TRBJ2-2,TGCGCCAGCACCCGGGGGGCAGGGAACACCGGGGAGCTGTTTTTT,CASTRGAGNTGELFF
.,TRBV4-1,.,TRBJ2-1,TGCGCCAGCAGCCAAGAGCGAGCGGGCTCCTACAATGAGCAGTTCTTC,CASSQERAGSYNEQFF
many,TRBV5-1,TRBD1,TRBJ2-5,TGCGCCAGCAGCCGGACAGGGATGTACCAAGAGACCCAGTACTTC,CASSRTGMYQETQYF
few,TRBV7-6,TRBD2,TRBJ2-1,TGTGCCAGCAGCCTCCCTTTTAGCGGGGGTCCTAAGAGCTCCTACAATGAGCAGTTCTTC,CASSLPFSGGPKSSYNEQFF
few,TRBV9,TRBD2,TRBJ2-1,TGTGCCAGCAGCGTAGCGGGGGGGACCTACAATGAGCAGTTCTTC,CASSVAGGTYNEQFF
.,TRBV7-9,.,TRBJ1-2,TGTGCCATCGCGCCCCCCGGCAGGCCTTTGAGCTATGGCTACACCTTC,CAIAPPGRPLSYGYTF
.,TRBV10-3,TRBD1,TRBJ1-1,TGTGCCATCAGTCCGACAGGGCCGAACACTGAAGCTTTCTTT,CAISPTGPNTEAFF
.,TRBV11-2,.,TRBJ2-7,TGTGCCAGCAGTCCTCAGAGGGCCTCGTCCTCCTACGAGCAGTACTTC,CASSPQRASSSYEQYF
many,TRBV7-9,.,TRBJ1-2,TGTGCCAGCACCTTCTCTCAGGGTCAAGGCTACACCTTC,CASTFSQGQGYTF
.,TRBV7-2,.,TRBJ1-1,TGTGCCAGCAGGCTTAGCGGTTACACTGAAGCTTTCTTT,CASRLSGYTEAFF
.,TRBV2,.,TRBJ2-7,TGTGCCAGCGCTTCGGACGGTCACTACGAGCAGTACTTC,CASASDGHYEQYF
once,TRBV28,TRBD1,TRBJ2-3,TGTGCCAGCAGTTTGCACCAGGGGGCCGCAGATACGCAGTATTTT,CASSLHQGAADTQYF
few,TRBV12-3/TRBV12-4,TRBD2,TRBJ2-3,TGTGCCAGCAGCCGTCCGGGACTAGCGGGGTACGATGATACGCAGTATTTT,CASSRPGLAGYDDTQYF
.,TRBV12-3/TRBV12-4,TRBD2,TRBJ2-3,TGTGCCAGCCCTCCGGGACTAGCGGGGGAGACAGATACGCAGTATTTT,CASPPGLAGETDTQYF
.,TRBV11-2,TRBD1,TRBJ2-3,TGTGCCAGCAGCCCCAGGGGGCTGGGCACAGATACGCAGTATTTT,CASSPRGLGTDTQYF
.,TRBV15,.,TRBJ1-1,TGTGCCACCAGCAGAGGAGTGGACAAGAAAAGGGTTGGGACTGAAGCTTTCTTT,CATSRGVDKKRVGTEAFF
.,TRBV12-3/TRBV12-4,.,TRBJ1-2,TGTGCCAGCAGTTTGGGGGAGGGGGTAGCTAACTATGGCTACACCTTC,CASSLGEGVANYGYTF
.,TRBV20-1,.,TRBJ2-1,TGCAGTGCTAGTATGGAGGATGAGCAGTTCTTC,CSASMEDEQFF
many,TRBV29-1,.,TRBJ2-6,TGCAGCGTCCGTGGGGATAGCTCTGGGGCCAACGTCCTGACTTTC,CSVRGDSSGANVLTF
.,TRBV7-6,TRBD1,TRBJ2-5,TGTGCCAGCAGCCGGGACAGGGCACAGGAGACCCAGTACTTC,CASSRDRAQETQYF
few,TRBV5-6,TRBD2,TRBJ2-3,TGTGCCAGCAGCTTGAGGACTAGCGGGAGATGGGATACGCAGTATTTT,CASSLRTSGRWDTQYF
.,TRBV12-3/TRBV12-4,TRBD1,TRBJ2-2,TGTGCCAGCAGTGTGACAGGGCTCACCGGGGAGCTGTTTTTT,CASSVTGLTGELFF
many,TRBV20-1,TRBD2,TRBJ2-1,TGCAGTGCTAGAGGACTAGCGGGGCCGAATGAGCAGTTCTTC,CSARGLAGPNEQFF
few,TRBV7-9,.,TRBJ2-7,TGTGCCAGCAGCAGGCTAGACAGGCGCTCCTACGAGCAGTACTTC,CASSRLDRRSYEQYF
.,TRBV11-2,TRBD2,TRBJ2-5,TGTGCCAGCAGCCCCCGGACTAGCGGGTGGCAAGAGACCCAGTACTTC,CASSPRTSGWQETQYF
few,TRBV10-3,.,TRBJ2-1,TGTGCCATCAGTAATGGGACTGTTACTCCTCAGTTCTTC,CAISNGTVTPQFF
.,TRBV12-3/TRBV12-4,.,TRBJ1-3,TGTGCCAGCAGTTTGTCAGGGACTGGAAACACCATATATTTT,CASSLSGTGNTIYF
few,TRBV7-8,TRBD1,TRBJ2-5,TGTGCCAGCAGCCGGCGGGGTTCACAGGGGGGTGGGGAGACCCAGTACTTC,CASSRRGSQGGGETQYF
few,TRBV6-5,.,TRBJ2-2,TGTGCCAGCAGTTACTGGGGGGCCCTGGAAGAGAACACCGGGGAGCTGTTTTTT,CASSYWGALEENTGELFF
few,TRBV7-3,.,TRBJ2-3,TGTGCCAGCAGCTTTTTGAATTCGAAGTTGGATACGCAGTATTTT,CASSFLNSKLDTQYF
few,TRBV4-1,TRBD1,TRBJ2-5,TGCGCCAGCAGCCAAGCTACGACAGGGTACCAAGAGACCCAGTACTTC,CASSQATTGYQETQYF
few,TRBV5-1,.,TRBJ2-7,TGCGCCAGCAGCTTGGAGCCCAAGTACGAGCAGTACTTC,CASSLEPKYEQYF
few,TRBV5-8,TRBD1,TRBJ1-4,TGTGCCAGCAGCGGGGGACAGTGGACTAATGAAAAACTGTTTTTT,CASSGGQWTNEKLFF
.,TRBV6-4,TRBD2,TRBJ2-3,TGTGCCAGCAGTGAACAGCGGGGGGGCCTAGATACGCAGTATTTT,CASSEQRGGLDTQYF
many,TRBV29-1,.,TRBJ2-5,TGCAGCGTTGAAGACCCGGGACGGGTAGAGACCCAGTACTTC,CSVEDPGRVETQYF
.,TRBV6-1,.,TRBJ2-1,TGTGCCAGCAGTGAACTGGTGCGGAGCTCCTACAATGAGCAGTTCTTC,CASSELVRSSYNEQFF
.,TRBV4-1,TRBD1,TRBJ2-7,TGCGCCAGCAGCCAAGATGCCTTACCGGGACAGGGGTTCTACGAGCAGTACTTC,CASSQDALPGQGFYEQYF
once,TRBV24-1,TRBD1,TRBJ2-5,TGTGCCACCAGTGCCCCGGGACAGGGGCGATTCCAAGAGACCCAGTACTTC,CATSAPGQGRFQETQYF
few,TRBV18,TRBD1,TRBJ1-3,TGTGCCAGCTCACCAACTGACAGGGGAAGAGGGAACACCATATATTTT,CASSPTDRGRGNTIYF
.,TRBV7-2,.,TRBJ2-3,TGTGCCAGCAGCTTAGTGGGACACGGAGCCACAGATACGCAGTATTTT,CASSLVGHGATDTQYF
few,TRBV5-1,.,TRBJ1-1,TGCGCCAGCAGTCGGACGGGAGTAAACACTGAAGCTTTCTTT,CASSRTGVNTEAFF
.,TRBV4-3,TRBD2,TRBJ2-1,TGCGCCAGCAGCGTCGGGAGGGCCTTTTACAATGAGCAGTTCTTC,CASSVGRAFYNEQFF
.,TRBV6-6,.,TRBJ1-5,TGTGCCAGCAGATACGGGGATCAGCCCCAGCATTTT,CASRYGDQPQHF
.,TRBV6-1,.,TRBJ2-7,TGTGCCAGCAGTGAAGAAGGTCCCTACGAGCAGTACTTC,CASSEEGPYEQYF
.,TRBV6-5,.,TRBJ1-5,TGTGCCAGCAGAGAAGGGGTCTATAGCAATCAGCCCCAGCATTTT,CASREGVYSNQPQHF
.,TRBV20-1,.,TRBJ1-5,TGCAGTGCTAGTAATAGCAATCAGCCCCAGCATTTT,CSASNSNQPQHF
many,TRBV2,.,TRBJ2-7,TGTGCCAGCAGACAACTAGTGGCGGTGTACGAGCAGTACTTC,CASRQLVAVYEQYF
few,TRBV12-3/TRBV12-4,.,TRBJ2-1,TGTGCCAGCAGCGGGACACACCCTGAGCAGTTCTTC,CASSGTHPEQFF
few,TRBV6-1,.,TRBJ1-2,TGTGCCAGCCAGCCGGGCCCCGGAACCGGCTACACCTTC,CASQPGPGTGYTF
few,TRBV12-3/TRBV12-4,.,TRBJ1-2,TGTGCCAGCTTCGACAGAAACTATGGCTACACCTTC,CASFDRNYGYTF
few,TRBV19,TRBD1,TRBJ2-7,TGTGCCAGTAGTATGGGGGGAGCAGGGGGCAGGAACGAGCAGTACTTC,CASSMGGAGGRNEQYF
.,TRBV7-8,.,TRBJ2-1,TGTGCCAGCAGCCTCCGTCGGGGGGCGGGCAATGAGCAGTTCTTC,CASSLRRGAGNEQFF
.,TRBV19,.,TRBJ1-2,TGTGCCAGTAGTATGGGCAGGAGCTATGGCTACACCTTC,CASSMGRSYGYTF